These 18 T cell receptor beta chains came from one sample sequenced in a study of spatial heterogeneity in lung cancer (dated by TCRdb to between 2018 and 2021). Taken with the paper, the label for time point translates to: sample taken at primary tumor resection. Library preparation used 5' RACE. The sample was run on a NextSeq 500. The public reads were quality trimmed at Q25 with fastp and then assembled into clones with MiXCR by TCRdb, keeping productive beta chains. Records with the same CDR3 protein are collapsed into one entry carrying the most frequent genes and DNA. For this sample there are some 80,000 distinct CDR3 sequences; 7% to 9% appear just once. Under 8% of the sample rests with the top ten. This specimen consisted of PBMCs, obtained at surgery. The origin of the receptors is a male donor with early-stage non-small cell lung cancer.

This chain joins TRBV6-2 or TRBV6-3 and TRBJ1-5; D is unclear. Germline assignment: CDR1 MNHEY and CDR2 SVGEGT. Trimming took off 8 bases at V and 2 bases at J, with 16 bases between the two ends. This CDR3 is 15 amino acids long. CDR3: CASSPAGLGNQPQHF. The CDR3 DNA reads as TGTGCCAGCTCCCCGGCGGGTTTGGGCAATCAGCCCCAGCATTTT.

This clonotype was detected many times. In DNA form, the CDR3 reads TGCGCCAGCAGCCCGGCAGCGGGAGGGCCCTACGAGCAGTACTTC. Its protein is CASSPAAGGPYEQYF. The rearrangement joins TRBV5-1 to TRBJ2-7; 10 positions agree with TRBD2. Germline loops: CDR1 SGHRS, CDR2 YFSETQ. The CDR3 spans 15 residues. V was pared by 4 bases and J by 2 bases, with 6 bases of the junction left unmatched.

At least ten counts were recorded for this clonotype. J is TRBJ2-7 and V is TRBV25-1, with D possibly TRBD2 on 6 matching bases. Trimming pared 3 bases from V and 5 bases from J, leaving 14 bases between. In germline, CDR1 is MGHDK, CDR2 SYGVNS. The CDR3 totals 14 residues. This CDR3 reads CASSEAGKGHEQYF. The CDR3 bases are TGTGCCAGCAGTGAGGCGGGAAAGGGTCACGAGCAGTACTTC.

This clonotype was counted ten times or more. This chain uses TRBV2 with TRBJ1-1; maybe TRBD1 (5 bases). Trimming stripped 4 bases from V and 2 bases from J, with 11 bases between. The CDR3 has 14 amino acids. CDR1 and CDR2 (germline): SNHLY, FYNNEI. This chain's CDR3 is CASSGSGVNTEAFF. The CDR3 DNA sequence: TGTGCCAGCAGTGGATCGGGGGTTAACACTGAAGCTTTCTTT.

A few counts support this clonotype. The chain is built from TRBV6-1 and TRBJ2-3; tentative D call: TRBD1 (6 bases). The germline gives CDR1 MNHNS, CDR2 SASEGT. There are 14 residues in the CDR3. V was clipped by 5 bases and J by 3 bases, with 12 bases between them. CDR3: CASSQQGETDTQYF. As DNA, the CDR3 is TGTGCCAGCAGTCAACAGGGCGAGACAGATACGCAGTATTTT.

Many counts were recorded for this clonotype. The chain carries TRBV7-2 and TRBJ1-3; D is undetermined. Germline loops: CDR1 SGHTA, CDR2 FQGNSA. This CDR3 is 14 amino acids long. Trimming stripped 6 bases from V and 2 bases from J, with 11 bases between. The CDR3 protein is CASRQRLTGNTIYF. CDR3 coding DNA: TGTGCCAGCAGGCAAAGATTGACTGGAAACACCATATATTTT. Full variable domain (remainder filled in from reference TRBV7-2 and TRBJ1-3): GAGVSQSPSNKVTEKGKDVELRCDPISGHTALYWYRQSLGQGLEFLIYFQGNSAPDKSGLPSDRFSAERTGGSVSTLTIQRTQQEDSAVYLCASRQRLTGNTIYFGEGSWLTVV.

This clonotype was picked up a small number of times. V and J are TRBV6-1 and TRBJ2-1; a possible D gene is TRBD2 (5 bases). Trimming removed 4 bases from V and 3 bases from J, with 13 bases in between. This CDR3 contains 15 residues. Germline CDR1 MNHNS, CDR2 SASEGT. CDR3 residues: CASSVGPGGYNEQFF. DNA for the CDR3: TGTGCCAGCAGTGTGGGTCCTGGAGGCTACAATGAGCAGTTCTTC.

This clonotype was recorded at least ten times. This chain links TRBV7-2 with TRBJ2-1; the match to TRBD2 covers 8 bases. The CDR3 is 14 amino acids. The V gene end was trimmed by 10 bases and the J gene end by 5 bases; junction bases not matched to a gene: 10. Germline loops: CDR1 SGHTA, CDR2 FQGNSA. Here the CDR3 DNA reads TGTGCCACCCGACTGACTAGCGCTAACAATGAGCAGTTCTTC. Translating gives CATRLTSANNEQFF.

This clonotype has a handful of counts. This chain links TRBV5-1 with TRBJ2-7; 8 nucleotides align to TRBD2. The CDR3 sequence is 14 residues long. Trimming at V came to 1 base and at J to 6 bases, leaving 6 bases not matched to a gene. CDR1 SGHRS and CDR2 YFSETQ come from the germline V gene. CDR3 protein: CASSLYSGIREQYF. The CDR3 DNA is TGCGCCAGCAGCTTGTATAGCGGGATCCGCGAGCAGTACTTC.

This clonotype was seen ten or more times. The chain employs TRBV18 and TRBJ2-1; TRBD2 matches at 7 bases. The V gene end was trimmed by 6 bases and the J gene end by 12 bases; junction bases not matched to a gene: 20. The CDR3 totals 16 residues. Germline CDR1 KGHSH, CDR2 LQKENI. The CDR3, as DNA: TGTGCCAGCTCTCGGGGAGAGCGGGGCGGGACCTCCTCGCAGTTCTTC. It specifies CASSRGERGGTSSQFF.

This clonotype was found a few times. V gene TRBV5-1 combines with J gene TRBJ1-1; 10 positions match TRBD1. J was trimmed by 4 bases and V by 3 bases; bases with no gene match: 3. CDR1 is SGHRS, CDR2 YFSETQ, per germline. This CDR3 spans 14 amino acids. CDR3 in amino acids: CASSWGQGSTEAFF. The CDR3 nucleotides read TGCGCCAGCAGCTGGGGACAGGGGAGCACTGAAGCTTTCTTT.

This clonotype appeared many times. One junction end disagrees with the germline gene, perhaps due to a read error. V usage is TRBV20-1 and J usage is TRBJ2-7; the D is unclear. CDR1 is DFQATT and CDR2 is SNEGSKA in the germline V gene (reference sequence). The CDR3 runs 14 residues. The CDR3 DNA reads TGCAGTGCTGGAGACCCCCAGAGGTCCTACGAGCAGTACTTC. It is translated as CSAGDPQRSYEQYF.

This clonotype was seen only a few times. CDR3 in DNA: TGTGCCAGCAGTTTTAGGCCCTTTCTAGGAAGGTCTAGCTCTGGGGCCAACGTCCTGACTTTC. The encoded protein is CASSFRPFLGRSSSGANVLTF. The chain has TRBV12-3 or TRBV12-4 and TRBJ2-6; no definite D call. CDR3 length: 21 amino acids. The germline V and J ends were trimmed by 3 bases and 0 bases, with 24 bases remaining between them.

V and J are TRBV3-1 and TRBJ2-1, with 8 bases that match TRBD2. The CDR3 runs 16 residues. V was clipped by 3 bases and J by 8 bases; unmatched bases: 12. Germline CDR1 LGHDT, CDR2 YNNKEL (reference sequence). CDR3 nucleotide sequence: TGTGCCAGCAGCCAGGTAGCGGGGCCCGGAACGGATGAGCAGTTCTTC. It codes for CASSQVAGPGTDEQFF.

The DNA of the CDR3 is TGTGCCTGGAGTGACAGGAACACTGAAGCTTTCTTT. It is translated as CAWSDRNTEAFF. V and J are TRBV30 and TRBJ1-1; D unresolved. This CDR3 comprises 12 residues. Germline-derived CDR1 and CDR2 are GTSNPN and SVGIG (reference sequence). The ends were cut back, 1 base at V and 1 base at J, with 4 bases in the middle.

This clonotype occurred many times. J is TRBJ2-7 and V is TRBV28; TRBD1 is a possible D gene (5 bases). The V end was cut by 7 bases, the J end by 5 bases, with 15 bases between. Germline V CDR1 and CDR2: MDHEN, SYDVKM. The CDR3 covers 13 residues. The CDR3 sequence: CASKWGETHEQYF. CDR3 in DNA: TGTGCCAGCAAGTGGGGCGAGACCCACGAGCAGTACTTC.

The chain combines TRBV6-1 with TRBJ1-3, with D hard to call. This CDR3 region has 15 residues. Per germline, CDR1 MNHNS and CDR2 SASEGT. Trimming pared 4 bases from V and 0 bases from J, leaving 10 bases between. The CDR3 region is CASSGALTSGNTIYF. Written as DNA, the CDR3 is TGTGCCAGCAGTGGAGCCCTAACCTCTGGAAACACCATATATTTT.

This chain uses TRBV29-1 with TRBJ1-1; tentatively, D is TRBD1 (5 bases). Trimming shortened V by 2 bases and J by 1 base, and 17 bases separated the two germline ends. Germline V gives CDR1 SQVTM, CDR2 ANQGSEA. This CDR3 is 16 amino acids long. The CDR3 reads CSVEPPPGPRNTEAFF. DNA of the CDR3: TGCAGCGTTGAACCTCCGCCGGGACCGAGGAACACTGAAGCTTTCTTT.